The 26 T cell receptor beta chains below come from one sample, sequenced in a study of OX40 agonist ivuxolimab in advanced cancers. Data came from immunoSEQ multiplex PCR; TCRdb stores just in-frame clones and leaves some out. Of about 22,000 clones in the sample, 75% to 90% were seen once. Sequencing used CD4+ or CD8+ T cells sorted from blood, obtained in a trial of the OX40 agonist ivuxolimab. These receptors came from an adult with an advanced solid tumor such as melanoma, head and neck, liver or kidney cancer.

This clone was seen a single time. The CDR3 region has the DNA TGTGCCAGCAGCGTAGACCTTGGACTAGCCGGGACAGATACGCAGTATTTT. It codes for CASSVDLGLAGTDTQYF. The V call is TRBV9, the J call TRBJ2-3; 8 nucleotides match TRBD2. Trimming took 0 bases from V and 3 from J; bases not matched to a gene: 9. The CDR3 sequence is 17 residues long. The germline V gene encodes CDR1 SGDLS and CDR2 YYNGEE.

V and J are TRBV29-1 and TRBJ1-4, with a possible D match to TRBD1 (5 bases). Germline CDR1 SQVTM, CDR2 ANQGSEA. Deletions cut 0 bases from V and 1 base from J, with 9 bases between. The length of the CDR3 is 15 residues. The CDR3 DNA reads as TGCAGCGTTGAAGATGGGGACCAAACTAATGAAAAACTGTTTTTT. The encoded protein is CSVEDGDQTNEKLFF.

This chain links TRBV19 with TRBJ2-3; D remains unclear. This CDR3 spans 11 amino acids. Germline V lookup: CDR1 LNHDA, CDR2 SQIVND (reference sequence). CDR3 sequence reads: CGSRSGDTQYF. CDR3 nucleotides: TGTGGATCTAGGTCGGGCGATACGCAGTATTTT.

In its sample, this clone was seen once. The chain uses TRBV5-4 and TRBJ1-1; a weak D match, TRBD1 (6 bases). This CDR3 region has 16 residues. Germline V gene data show CDR1 as SGHNT and CDR2 as YYREEE (reference sequence). V lost 5 bases and J 0 bases, leaving 17 bases between the germline ends. CDR3 in DNA: TGTGCCAGCAGAACTTACAGGGACCCCATGAACACTGAAGCTTTCTTT. This encodes CASRTYRDPMNTEAFF.

The chain links TRBV7-2 to TRBJ2-3, with 9 bases fitting TRBD2. The CDR3 is made up of 16 amino acids. V shed 0 bases, J shed 5 bases, and the junction held 6 bases outside the gene matches. Germline lookup yields CDR1 SGHTA and CDR2 FQGNSA. In DNA form, the CDR3 reads TGTGCCAGCAGCTTAGCCCCTAGCGGGGTTGAAGATACGCAGTATTTT. Amino acids: CASSLAPSGVEDTQYF.

The genes are TRBV9 and TRBJ1-6, with 12 positions matching TRBD1. The CDR3 covers 18 residues. Germline V lookup: CDR1 SGDLS, CDR2 YYNGEE. The V and J ends lost 3 bases and 13 bases, in that order; junction bases with no gene match: 17. CDR3 amino acids: CASSGPGQGAQGFHPLHF. CDR3 nucleotide sequence: TGTGCCAGCAGCGGACCGGGACAGGGGGCGCAGGGGTTTCACCCCCTCCACTTT.

The CDR3 DNA follows: TGCAGCGTTGAAGAGGGGTTCGGCAATGAGCAGTTCTTC. It encodes CSVEEGFGNEQFF. The rearrangement links TRBV29-1 to TRBJ2-1, with no clear D. Looked up from germline, CDR1 is SQVTM and CDR2 is ANQGSEA. Trimming shortened V by 0 bases and J by 6 bases, and 9 bases separated the two germline ends. This CDR3 has 13 residues.

The chain uses TRBV11-1 and TRBJ2-2; no clear D. Germline V CDR1 and CDR2: SGHAT, FQDESV (reference sequence). The length of the CDR3 is 15 residues. V lost 1 base to trimming and J lost 0 bases, with 6 bases between them. CDR3 nucleotides: TGTGCCAGCAGCTTAGGTCCAGCGAACACCGGGGAGCTGTTTTTT. This encodes CASSLGPANTGELFF.

The chain's CDR3 is CASSPSNTGELFF. In nucleotides, the CDR3 is TGTGCCAGCAGCCCTTCGAACACCGGGGAGCTGTTTTTT. The chain carries TRBV5-4 and TRBJ2-2; D not resolved. Trimming stripped 4 bases from V and 0 bases from J, with 4 bases between. The CDR3 is 13 amino acids. The germline gives CDR1 SGHNT, CDR2 YYREEE (reference sequence).

V and J are TRBV10-3 and TRBJ2-2; TRBD1 aligns across 7 bases. This CDR3 spans 13 amino acids. The V and J ends lost 7 bases and 7 bases, in that order; junction bases with no gene match: 6. The germline V gene has CDR1 ENHRY and CDR2 SYGVKD. Here the CDR3 reads CAINDRANGELFF. The CDR3 nucleotides read TGTGCCATCAATGACAGGGCTAACGGGGAGCTGTTTTTT.

The V call is TRBV9, the J call TRBJ2-7; perhaps TRBD1 as D (5 bases). Germline loops: CDR1 SGDLS, CDR2 YYNGEE. V lost 0 bases to trimming and J lost 5 bases, with 15 bases between them. The CDR3 sequence is 15 residues long. CDR3 amino acids: CASSVGMGRVDEQYF. The CDR3 DNA follows: TGTGCCAGCAGCGTAGGCATGGGGCGCGTCGACGAGCAGTACTTC.

The CDR3: CASTGQNGYTF. For the CDR3, the DNA is TGTGCCAGCACAGGGCAAAATGGCTACACCTTC. This chain uses TRBV9 with TRBJ1-2; D is perhaps TRBD1 (5 bases). Trimming removed 6 bases at V and 6 bases at J, with 9 bases between. Germline V gene data show CDR1 as SGDLS and CDR2 as YYNGEE. The CDR3 is 11 amino acids.

This clone was found once. The chain uses TRBV6-5 and TRBJ1-1; D remains ambiguous. Trimming shortened V by 0 bases and J by 1 base, and 6 bases separated the two germline ends. CDR3 size: 14 residues. Germline V gene data show CDR1 as MNHEY and CDR2 as SVGAGI. In DNA form, the CDR3 reads TGTGCCAGCAGTTACTCTACAGCGAACACTGAAGCTTTCTTT. The encoded protein is CASSYSTANTEAFF.

The chain couples TRBV6-6 to TRBJ2-2; no reliable D call. The CDR3 totals 15 residues. CDR1 is MNHNY, CDR2 SVGAGI, per germline (reference sequence). Trimming stripped 0 bases from V and 6 bases from J, with 11 bases between. The CDR3 DNA reads TGTGCCAGCAGTTACTCAGAAGGGCCACCCGGGGAGCTGTTTTTT. It translates to CASSYSEGPPGELFF.

The rearrangement uses TRBV13 and TRBJ1-2; D gene uncertain. Trimming removed 0 bases from V and 7 bases from J, with 9 bases in between. Germline V gene data show CDR1 as PRHDT and CDR2 as FYEKMQ (reference sequence). The CDR3 contains 13 residues. CDR3 coding DNA: TGTGCCAGCAGCTTAGGCCTAGACGCTGGCTACACCTTC. Translation gives CASSLGLDAGYTF.

The genes are TRBV5-1 and TRBJ1-2; no firm D call. V lost 0 bases and J 1 base, leaving 7 bases between the germline ends. The V gene's germline CDR1 is SGHRS and CDR2 YFSETQ. This CDR3 has 14 amino acids. In DNA, the CDR3 is TGCGCCAGCAGCTTGGGCAAGGGTAACTATGGCTACACCTTC. Translation: CASSLGKGNYGYTF.

The chain carries TRBV7-9 and TRBJ2-1; 7 positions agree with TRBD2. The CDR3 has 13 residues. J was trimmed by 6 bases and V by 7 bases; bases with no gene match: 6. Germline lookup yields CDR1 SEHNR and CDR2 FQNEAQ (reference sequence). CDR3 in amino acids: CASTGGGVNEQFF. Written as DNA, the CDR3 is TGTGCCAGCACGGGAGGAGGCGTCAATGAGCAGTTCTTC.

The chain links TRBV4-3 to TRBJ2-3; D possibly matches TRBD1 or TRBD2 (5 bases each). Germline V lookup: CDR1 LGHNA, CDR2 YSLEER. The CDR3 extends over 16 amino acids. V dropped 0 bases and J dropped 4 bases, with 14 bases sitting between them. The CDR3 DNA sequence: TGCGCCAGCAGCCAAGATATCGGGGCGAGGGCAGATACGCAGTATTTT. Residues: CASSQDIGARADTQYF.

The chain couples TRBV5-6 to TRBJ1-2; a possible D gene is TRBD1 (5 bases). The V end was cut by 6 bases, the J end by 3 bases, with 15 bases between. Looked up from germline, CDR1 is SGHDT and CDR2 is YYEEEE. This CDR3 region has 14 residues. The DNA for the CDR3 is TGTGCCAGCAACTACTGGGGGGTAGACTATGGCTACACCTTC. Translation gives CASNYWGVDYGYTF.

The chain is built from TRBV6-5 and TRBJ2-5; 7 bases agree with TRBD2. This CDR3 region has 15 residues. J gave up 2 bases and V 4 bases, and 7 bases lay outside the gene matches. Per the germline V gene, CDR1 is MNHEY and CDR2 is SVGAGI. CDR3 in amino acids: CASSSLAVRQETQYF. The CDR3 region has the DNA TGTGCCAGCAGTTCTCTAGCGGTGAGGCAAGAGACCCAGTACTTC.

This clone showed up just once. The CDR3 reads CASRDIRDYGYTF. CDR3 sequence (DNA): TGTGCCAGCAGAGATATTAGGGACTATGGCTACACCTTC. V is TRBV6-1 and J is TRBJ1-2; D is unclear. The germline CDR1 and CDR2 sequences are MNHNS and SASEGT. The V gene lost 6 bases and the J gene lost 3 bases, with 11 bases spanning the gap. The CDR3 has 13 residues.

The V gene is TRBV19, the J gene TRBJ1-1, with 10 bases matching TRBD1. The CDR3 contains 16 residues. In germline, CDR1 is LNHDA, CDR2 SQIVND (reference sequence). V lost 0 bases, J lost 1 base, and 2 bases stayed unmatched. The CDR3 here is CASSIDRDRGNTEAFF. In nucleotides, the CDR3 is TGTGCCAGTAGTATAGATCGGGACAGGGGGAACACTGAAGCTTTCTTT.

This clone was seen only a few times. The chain has TRBV9 and TRBJ2-7, with 7 nucleotides matching TRBD1. The CDR3 is 14 amino acids. Germline V lookup: CDR1 SGDLS, CDR2 YYNGEE. The trim removed 0 bases at V and 2 bases at J, leaving 2 bases unmatched. The CDR3 DNA is TGTGCCAGCAGCGTAGGACAGGGAACCTACGAGCAGTACTTC. Amino acids: CASSVGQGTYEQYF. The variable domain in full, completed from reference TRBV9 and TRBJ2-7, reads DSGVTQTPKHLITATGQRVTLRCSPRSGDLSVYWYQQSLDQGLQFLIQYYNGEERAKGNILERFSAQQFPDLHSELNLSSLELGDSALYFCASSVGQGTYEQYFGPGTRLTVT.

A few counts support this clone. The genes are TRBV10-3 and TRBJ1-1; D call uncertain. Germline-derived CDR1 and CDR2 are ENHRY and SYGVKD. With 0 bases removed from V and 3 bases from J, the gap between germline ends came to 8 bases. This CDR3 comprises 14 residues. The CDR3 coding sequence is TGTGCCATCAGTGAGTCTGGCGCAGACACTGAAGCTTTCTTT. Translating gives CAISESGADTEAFF.

As concerns this clone: Other DNA sequences of this sample code for an identical CDR3. The chain combines TRBV2 with TRBJ2-7; D remains unclear. Per germline, CDR1 SNHLY and CDR2 FYNNEI. This CDR3 comprises 11 residues. V lost 3 bases, J lost 4 bases, and 4 bases lay in between. Here the CDR3 reads CASSEGYEQYF. The CDR3 DNA is TGTGCCAGCAGTGAGGGGTACGAGCAGTACTTC.

The chain couples TRBV27 to TRBJ2-7, with D unclear. CDR3 length equals 13 residues. CDR1 and CDR2 (germline): MNHEY, SMNVEV (reference sequence). Deletions cut 5 bases from V and 0 bases from J, with 8 bases between. The CDR3 loop is CASSPGSSYEQYF. The DNA of the CDR3 is TGTGCCAGCAGTCCGGGCAGCTCCTACGAGCAGTACTTC.